This T cell receptor beta chain was obtained from a study of Graves' ophthalmopathy and Graves' hyperthyroidism. Amplified material comprised TCR beta CDR3 regions derived from RNA transcripts. HTBI primers were employed in first-round RT-PCR, then a second-round multiplex PCR followed. Each CDR3 protein gets one entry after TCRdb re-called the multiplex PCR reads with MiXCR. Among about 340,000 distinct CDR3 sequences listed, 15% to 20% were seen once. The ends lost 3 bases at V and 0 bases at J; junction bases unmatched: 8. The length of the CDR3 is 16 residues. Germline V lookup: CDR1 SGHRS, CDR2 YFSETQ.

The specimen sequenced was peripheral blood. V is TRBV5-1 and J is TRBJ2-7, with TRBD1 identical over 8 bases. This TCR was sampled from an adult man with Graves' ophthalmopathy. Here the CDR3 reads CASSWGSTGASYEQYF. The CDR3 region has the DNA TGCGCCAGCAGCTGGGGCTCGACAGGGGCCTCCTACGAGCAGTACTTC.